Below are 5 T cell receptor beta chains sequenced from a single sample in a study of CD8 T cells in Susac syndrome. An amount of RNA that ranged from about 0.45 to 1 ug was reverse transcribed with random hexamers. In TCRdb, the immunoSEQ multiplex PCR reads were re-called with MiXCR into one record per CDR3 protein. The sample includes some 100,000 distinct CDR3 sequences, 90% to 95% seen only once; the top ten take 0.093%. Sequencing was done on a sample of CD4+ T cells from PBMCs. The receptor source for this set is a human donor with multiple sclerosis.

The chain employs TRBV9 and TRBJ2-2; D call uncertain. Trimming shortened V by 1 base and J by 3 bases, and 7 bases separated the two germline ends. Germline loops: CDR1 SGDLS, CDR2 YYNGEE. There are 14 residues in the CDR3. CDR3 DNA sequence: TGTGCCAGCAGCGTAAGGACGGACACCGGGGAGCTGTTTTTT. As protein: CASSVRTDTGELFF.

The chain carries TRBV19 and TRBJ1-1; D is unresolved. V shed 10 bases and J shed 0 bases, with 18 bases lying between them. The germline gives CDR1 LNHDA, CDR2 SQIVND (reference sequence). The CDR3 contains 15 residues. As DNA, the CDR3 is TGTGCCACCATAATGGGAGGGAAATTGAACACTGAAGCTTTCTTT. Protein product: CATIMGGKLNTEAFF.

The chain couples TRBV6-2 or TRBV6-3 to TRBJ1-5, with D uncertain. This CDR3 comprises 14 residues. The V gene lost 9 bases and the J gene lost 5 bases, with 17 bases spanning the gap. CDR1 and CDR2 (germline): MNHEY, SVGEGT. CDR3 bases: TGTGCCAGTCGCTGGGTGGGATTGGATCAGCCCCAGCATTTT. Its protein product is CASRWVGLDQPQHF.

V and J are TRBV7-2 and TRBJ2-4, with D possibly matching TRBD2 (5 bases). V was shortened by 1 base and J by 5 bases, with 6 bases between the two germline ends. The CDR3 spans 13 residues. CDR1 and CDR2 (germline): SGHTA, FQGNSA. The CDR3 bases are TGTGCCAGCAGCTTAGTCGGGGAAAACATTCAGTACTTC. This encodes CASSLVGENIQYF.

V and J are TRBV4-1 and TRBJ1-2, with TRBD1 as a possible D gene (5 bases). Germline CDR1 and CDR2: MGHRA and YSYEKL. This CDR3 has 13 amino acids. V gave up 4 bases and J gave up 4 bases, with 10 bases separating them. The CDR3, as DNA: TGCGCCAGCAGCCGTCCGGACATCTATGGCTACACCTTC. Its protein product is CASSRPDIYGYTF.